The rows below give T cell receptor beta chains drawn from one sample of a study of T cell responses to AZD1222 COVID-19 vaccine. Sequencing was performed with immunoSEQ multiplex PCR; in TCRdb, only in-frame clones are kept and a portion is missing. The sample yields about 130,000 clones, 88% seen once. Specimen: peripheral blood, collected on day 0 of MenACWY control vaccination. All receptors derive from an adult in good health. Both conserved end residues are part of each CDR3. A D gene is named only where the DNA matches it firmly. Expanded clones get a size class; other rows say once, few or many, or leave the size out.

clone size: NA
V gene: TRBV6-5
D gene: TRBD1
J gene: TRBJ1-5
CDR3 protein: CASSYREGAGKQPQHF
CDR3 DNA: TGTGCCAGCAGTTACCGAGAGGGGGCAGGGAAACAGCCCCAGCATTTT

clone size: NA
V gene: TRBV2
D gene: NA
J gene: TRBJ2-7
CDR3 protein: CASREFHSGSYEQYF
CDR3 DNA: TGTGCCAGCCGTGAATTCCATAGCGGCTCCTACGAGCAGTACTTC

clone size: NA
V gene: TRBV28
D gene: NA
J gene: TRBJ2-7
CDR3 protein: CASSLAGLFYEQYF
CDR3 DNA: TGTGCCAGCAGTTTAGCGGGCCTGTTCTACGAGCAGTACTTC

clone size: NA
V gene: TRBV19
D gene: TRBD1
J gene: TRBJ1-1
CDR3 protein: CASSNRGLGTEAFF
CDR3 DNA: TGTGCCAGTAGTAACAGGGGGCTAGGGACTGAAGCTTTCTTT

clone size: NA
V gene: TRBV2
D gene: TRBD1
J gene: TRBJ1-1
CDR3 protein: CATGTGGLNTEAFF
CDR3 DNA: TGTGCCACCGGGACAGGGGGCCTGAACACTGAAGCTTTCTTT

clone size: NA
V gene: TRBV18
D gene: NA
J gene: TRBJ1-1
CDR3 protein: CASSPTQNTEAFF
CDR3 DNA: TGTGCCAGCTCACCCACACAGAACACTGAAGCTTTCTTT

clone size: once
V gene: TRBV19
D gene: NA
J gene: TRBJ1-2
CDR3 protein: CASTIPGGSGYTF
CDR3 DNA: TGTGCCAGTACAATCCCCGGGGGCTCTGGCTACACCTTC

clone size: NA
V gene: TRBV4-2
D gene: NA
J gene: TRBJ2-7
CDR3 protein: CASSQDTGGASYEQYF
CDR3 DNA: TGTGCCAGCAGCCAAGATACCGGGGGCGCGTCCTACGAGCAGTACTTC

clone size: NA
V gene: TRBV24-1
D gene: TRBD2
J gene: TRBJ2-7
CDR3 protein: CATSDGGGEYEQYF
CDR3 DNA: TGTGCCACCAGTGACGGCGGGGGAGAGTACGAGCAGTACTTC

clone size: NA
V gene: TRBV28
D gene: NA
J gene: TRBJ1-1
CDR3 protein: CASSPSRGPNTEAFF
CDR3 DNA: TGTGCCAGCAGCCCTTCACGTGGTCCGAACACTGAAGCTTTCTTT

clone size: NA
V gene: TRBV21-1
D gene: NA
J gene: TRBJ2-7
CDR3 protein: CASSKTRNGAPALYEQYF
CDR3 DNA: TGTGCCAGCAGCAAAACCCGTAACGGAGCGCCGGCCCTCTACGAGCAGTACTTC

clone size: NA
V gene: TRBV4-2
D gene: TRBD2
J gene: TRBJ2-3
CDR3 protein: CASSRGTSGSLDTQYF
CDR3 DNA: TGTGCCAGCAGCCGAGGAACTAGCGGGAGTTTAGATACGCAGTATTTT

clone size: NA
V gene: TRBV7-6
D gene: NA
J gene: TRBJ1-5
CDR3 protein: CASSFSRGFNSNQPQHF
CDR3 DNA: TGTGCCAGCAGCTTTAGTCGGGGGTTCAATAGCAATCAGCCCCAGCATTTT

clone size: NA
V gene: TRBV6-5
D gene: TRBD1
J gene: TRBJ1-2
CDR3 protein: CASRPGGEIGYGYTF
CDR3 DNA: TGTGCCAGCAGACCAGGGGGCGAAATCGGCTATGGCTACACCTTC

clone size: NA
V gene: TRBV5-4
D gene: NA
J gene: TRBJ1-1
CDR3 protein: CASSLGSGGNTEAFF
CDR3 DNA: TGTGCCAGCAGCTTGGGGTCGGGGGGCAACACTGAAGCTTTCTTT

clone size: NA
V gene: TRBV14
D gene: NA
J gene: TRBJ2-5
CDR3 protein: CASSPRRGQETQYF
CDR3 DNA: TGTGCCAGCAGCCCACGGCGGGGACAAGAGACCCAGTACTTC

clone size: NA
V gene: TRBV9
D gene: TRBD1
J gene: TRBJ1-6
CDR3 protein: CASSGGTGDNSPLHF
CDR3 DNA: TGTGCCAGCAGCGGGGGGACAGGGGATAATTCACCCCTCCACTTT

clone size: NA
V gene: TRBV6-5
D gene: TRBD1
J gene: TRBJ1-1
CDR3 protein: CASSFDRVGEAFF
CDR3 DNA: TGTGCCAGCAGTTTCGACAGGGTAGGTGAAGCTTTCTTT

clone size: NA
V gene: TRBV5-1
D gene: NA
J gene: TRBJ1-6
CDR3 protein: CASSRVSYNSPLHF
CDR3 DNA: TGCGCCAGCAGCCGGGTGTCCTATAATTCACCCCTCCACTTT

clone size: NA
V gene: TRBV9
D gene: NA
J gene: TRBJ2-7
CDR3 protein: CASSPGAVGEQYF
CDR3 DNA: TGTGCCAGCAGCCCGGGCGCAGTGGGAGAGCAGTACTTC

clone size: NA
V gene: TRBV3-1/TRBV3-2
D gene: TRBD2
J gene: TRBJ2-5
CDR3 protein: CASSHRGGETQYF
CDR3 DNA: TGTGCCAGCAGCCACCGCGGGGGAGAGACCCAGTACTTC

clone size: NA
V gene: TRBV29-1
D gene: NA
J gene: TRBJ1-4
CDR3 protein: CSVGRDPGEKLFF
CDR3 DNA: TGCAGCGTTGGGAGGGACCCGGGAGAAAAACTGTTTTTT

clone size: NA
V gene: TRBV24-1
D gene: TRBD1
J gene: TRBJ1-2
CDR3 protein: CATSEWDRNYGYTF
CDR3 DNA: TGTGCCACCAGTGAGTGGGACAGGAACTATGGCTACACCTTC

clone size: NA
V gene: TRBV10-3
D gene: NA
J gene: TRBJ1-1
CDR3 protein: CAISESGGLNTEAFF
CDR3 DNA: TGTGCCATCAGTGAGTCGGGGGGATTGAACACTGAAGCTTTCTTT

clone size: once
V gene: TRBV2
D gene: TRBD1
J gene: TRBJ2-7
CDR3 protein: CASSVPTSDRGNSYEQYF
CDR3 DNA: TGTGCCAGCAGTGTCCCTACCTCGGACAGGGGGAATTCCTACGAGCAGTACTTC

clone size: once
V gene: TRBV7-6
D gene: NA
J gene: TRBJ2-2
CDR3 protein: CASSLRTLGELFF
CDR3 DNA: TGTGCCAGCAGCTTAAGAACCTTAGGGGAGCTGTTTTTT

clone size: few
V gene: TRBV19
D gene: NA
J gene: TRBJ2-3
CDR3 protein: CASSIGGGTSTDTQYF
CDR3 DNA: TGTGCCAGTAGTATTGGCGGCGGGACTAGCACAGATACGCAGTATTTT

clone size: NA
V gene: TRBV14
D gene: NA
J gene: TRBJ1-1
CDR3 protein: CASSRMTLQNTEAFF
CDR3 DNA: TGTGCCAGCAGCCGAATGACCCTCCAGAACACTGAAGCTTTCTTT

clone size: once
V gene: TRBV19
D gene: NA
J gene: TRBJ2-7
CDR3 protein: CASSMAGSLSYEQYF
CDR3 DNA: TGTGCCAGTAGTATGGCCGGGAGCCTATCCTACGAGCAGTACTTC

clone size: NA
V gene: TRBV19
D gene: NA
J gene: TRBJ1-5
CDR3 protein: CASSGLTGLKYSNQPQHF
CDR3 DNA: TGTGCCAGTAGTGGCCTCACCGGATTAAAGTATAGCAATCAGCCCCAGCATTTT

clone size: NA
V gene: TRBV28
D gene: NA
J gene: TRBJ1-5
CDR3 protein: CASRYGRNQPQHF
CDR3 DNA: TGTGCCAGCAGGTACGGACGCAATCAGCCCCAGCATTTT

clone size: NA
V gene: TRBV9
D gene: TRBD2
J gene: TRBJ2-1
CDR3 protein: CASSPDPGGPYNEQFF
CDR3 DNA: TGTGCCAGCAGCCCAGACCCGGGAGGGCCATACAATGAGCAGTTCTTC

clone size: NA
V gene: TRBV14
D gene: NA
J gene: TRBJ2-2
CDR3 protein: CASSQLPANTGELFF
CDR3 DNA: TGTGCCAGCAGCCAACTCCCCGCGAACACCGGGGAGCTGTTTTTT

clone size: NA
V gene: TRBV4-1
D gene: TRBD2
J gene: TRBJ2-3
CDR3 protein: CASSQMGLASTDTQYF
CDR3 DNA: TGCGCCAGCAGCCAAATGGGACTAGCGAGCACAGATACGCAGTATTTT

clone size: once
V gene: TRBV27
D gene: TRBD1
J gene: TRBJ2-1
CDR3 protein: CASSFRGVQGAREQFF
CDR3 DNA: TGTGCCAGCAGTTTTAGGGGGGTACAGGGGGCGCGTGAGCAGTTCTTC

clone size: once
V gene: TRBV19
D gene: NA
J gene: TRBJ2-3
CDR3 protein: CASSIDQLPTDTQYF
CDR3 DNA: TGTGCCAGTAGTATAGATCAGCTACCCACAGATACGCAGTATTTT

clone size: NA
V gene: TRBV20-1
D gene: NA
J gene: TRBJ1-1
CDR3 protein: CSATTVEAFF
CDR3 DNA: TGCAGTGCTACCACAGTTGAAGCTTTCTTT

clone size: NA
V gene: TRBV9
D gene: TRBD2
J gene: TRBJ2-7
CDR3 protein: CASSGLAGDYEQYF
CDR3 DNA: TGTGCCAGCAGCGGACTAGCGGGAGACTACGAGCAGTACTTC

clone size: NA
V gene: TRBV6-5
D gene: NA
J gene: TRBJ2-3
CDR3 protein: CASSYSGTSTDTQYF
CDR3 DNA: TGTGCCAGCAGTTATTCCGGGACATCCACAGATACGCAGTATTTT

clone size: NA
V gene: TRBV7-2
D gene: NA
J gene: TRBJ1-5
CDR3 protein: CASSSGGYSNQPQHF
CDR3 DNA: TGTGCCAGCAGCTCGGGGGGGTATAGCAATCAGCCCCAGCATTTT

clone size: NA
V gene: TRBV27
D gene: TRBD2
J gene: TRBJ2-7
CDR3 protein: CASSLRLAGVEQYF
CDR3 DNA: TGTGCCAGCAGTCTCAGACTAGCGGGAGTCGAGCAGTACTTC

clone size: NA
V gene: TRBV9
D gene: NA
J gene: TRBJ2-7
CDR3 protein: CAAKGGDSYEQYF
CDR3 DNA: TGTGCCGCGAAAGGGGGGGACTCCTACGAGCAGTACTTC

clone size: NA
V gene: TRBV28
D gene: TRBD2
J gene: TRBJ2-4
CDR3 protein: CASSLREGGNIQYF
CDR3 DNA: TGTGCCAGCAGTTTACGGGAGGGCGGAAACATTCAGTACTTC

clone size: NA
V gene: TRBV9
D gene: TRBD1
J gene: TRBJ2-7
CDR3 protein: CASSPRDRPYEQYF
CDR3 DNA: TGTGCCAGCAGCCCCCGGGACAGGCCCTACGAGCAGTACTTC

clone size: NA
V gene: TRBV6-5
D gene: NA
J gene: TRBJ2-3
CDR3 protein: CASSYSYRDTDTQYF
CDR3 DNA: TGTGCCAGCAGTTACTCGTACAGAGACACAGATACGCAGTATTTT

clone size: NA
V gene: TRBV3-1/TRBV3-2
D gene: TRBD2
J gene: TRBJ2-5
CDR3 protein: CASSRSSGRGRETQYF
CDR3 DNA: TGTGCCAGCAGCCGATCTAGCGGGAGGGGTAGGGAGACCCAGTACTTC

clone size: NA
V gene: TRBV12-3/TRBV12-4
D gene: NA
J gene: TRBJ2-1
CDR3 protein: CASSVGEQFF
CDR3 DNA: TGTGCCAGCAGCGTCGGTGAGCAGTTCTTC

clone size: NA
V gene: TRBV27
D gene: TRBD1
J gene: TRBJ1-1
CDR3 protein: CASSRGLNTEAFF
CDR3 DNA: TGTGCCAGTAGCAGGGGGTTGAACACTGAAGCTTTCTTT

clone size: NA
V gene: TRBV6-5
D gene: TRBD1
J gene: TRBJ2-1
CDR3 protein: CASRFGQGNEQFF
CDR3 DNA: TGTGCCAGCAGATTTGGACAGGGGAATGAGCAGTTCTTC

clone size: once
V gene: TRBV18
D gene: TRBD1
J gene: TRBJ1-5
CDR3 protein: CASSPGQGGPQPQHF
CDR3 DNA: TGTGCCAGCTCACCGGGACAGGGGGGGCCACAGCCCCAGCATTTT

clone size: NA
V gene: TRBV5-1
D gene: NA
J gene: TRBJ1-6
CDR3 protein: CASSGEGNSPLHF
CDR3 DNA: TGCGCCAGCAGTGGAGAAGGAAATTCACCCCTCCACTTT

clone size: NA
V gene: TRBV18
D gene: NA
J gene: TRBJ1-2
CDR3 protein: CASSPRDDNPRGYTF
CDR3 DNA: TGTGCCAGCTCTCCACGGGACGACAACCCTAGGGGCTACACCTTC

clone size: NA
V gene: TRBV7-2
D gene: NA
J gene: TRBJ2-1
CDR3 protein: CASSLEGDSYNEQFF
CDR3 DNA: TGTGCCAGCAGCTTAGAGGGCGACTCCTACAATGAGCAGTTCTTC

clone size: once
V gene: TRBV9
D gene: NA
J gene: TRBJ2-3
CDR3 protein: CASTPRPGPTDTQYF
CDR3 DNA: TGTGCCAGCACCCCCCGGCCGGGCCCCACAGATACGCAGTATTTT

clone size: NA
V gene: TRBV9
D gene: NA
J gene: TRBJ1-2
CDR3 protein: CASSAGANYGYTF
CDR3 DNA: TGTGCCAGCAGCGCAGGGGCCAACTATGGCTACACCTTC

clone size: NA
V gene: TRBV28
D gene: TRBD1
J gene: TRBJ1-4
CDR3 protein: CASSSSGQGVEKLFF
CDR3 DNA: TGTGCCAGCAGTTCCTCCGGACAGGGGGTCGAAAAACTGTTTTTT

clone size: NA
V gene: TRBV4-2
D gene: NA
J gene: TRBJ1-1
CDR3 protein: CASSPAQGPVPEAFF
CDR3 DNA: TGTGCCAGCAGCCCTGCCCAGGGGCCCGTCCCTGAAGCTTTCTTT

clone size: NA
V gene: TRBV5-6
D gene: TRBD1
J gene: TRBJ2-7
CDR3 protein: CASSFDRAHEQYF
CDR3 DNA: TGTGCCAGCAGCTTTGACAGGGCCCACGAGCAGTACTTC

clone size: NA
V gene: TRBV11-2
D gene: NA
J gene: TRBJ2-7
CDR3 protein: CASSADLVEYEQYF
CDR3 DNA: TGTGCCAGCAGCGCCGATCTAGTCGAGTACGAGCAGTACTTC